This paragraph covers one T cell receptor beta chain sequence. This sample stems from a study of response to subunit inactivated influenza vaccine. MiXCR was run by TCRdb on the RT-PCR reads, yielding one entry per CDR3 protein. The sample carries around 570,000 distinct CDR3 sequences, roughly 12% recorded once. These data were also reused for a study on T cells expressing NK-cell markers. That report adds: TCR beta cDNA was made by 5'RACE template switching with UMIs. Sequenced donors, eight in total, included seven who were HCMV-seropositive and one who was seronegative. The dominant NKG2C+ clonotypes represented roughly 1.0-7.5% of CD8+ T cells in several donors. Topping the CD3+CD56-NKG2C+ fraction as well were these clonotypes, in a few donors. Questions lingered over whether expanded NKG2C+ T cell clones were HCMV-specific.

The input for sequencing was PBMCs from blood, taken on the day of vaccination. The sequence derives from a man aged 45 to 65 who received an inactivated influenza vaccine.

In DNA form, the CDR3 reads TGTGCCAGCAGCAAGCACAGGGTAAAGGGTCAAGAGACCCAGTACTTC. Protein product: CASSKHRVKGQETQYF. V gene TRBV7-3 combines with J gene TRBJ2-5, with a possible D match to TRBD1 (6 bases). The CDR3 length is 16 residues. Trimming removed 5 bases at V and 2 bases at J, with 18 bases between. Germline V gene lookup returns CDR1 SGHTA and CDR2 FQGTGA.